These 26 T cell receptor beta chains share one sample of origin, sequenced in a study of shared clonotypes between healthy human individuals. Assay: immunoSEQ multiplex PCR; the TCRdb copy retains only in-frame clones and omits some. This sample has roughly 1,600,000 clones, with just under 99% found just once. The sample was naive CD4+ T cells sorted from blood. The subset was: CD45RA+ positively selected. These TCRs come from a man younger than 45 in good health.

The gene calls are TRBV2 and TRBJ2-7, with D perhaps matching TRBD1 or TRBD2 (5 bases each). The ends were cut back, 7 bases at V and 0 bases at J, with 13 bases in the middle. Per germline, CDR1 SNHLY and CDR2 FYNNEI. CDR3 length equals 14 residues. CDR3 sequence (DNA): TGTGCCAGCAATCGCAAGGGGAGCTCCTACGAGCAGTACTTC. Translated: CASNRKGSSYEQYF. The complete variable domain, with remaining parts taken from reference TRBV2 and TRBJ2-7, reads EPEVTQTPSHQVTQMGQEVILRCVPISNHLYFYWYRQILGQKVEFLVSFYNNEISEKSEIFDDQFSVERPDGSNFTLKIRSTKLEDSAMYFCASNRKGSSYEQYFGPGTRLTVT.

The chain couples TRBV20-1 to TRBJ2-1; D is unresolved. Germline CDR1 reads DFQATT; CDR2 reads SNEGSKA (reference sequence). Trimming removed 8 bases from V and 4 bases from J, with 9 bases in between. The CDR3 is 11 amino acids. CDR3 protein: CSSAFYNEQFF. CDR3 sequence (DNA): TGCAGTTCAGCATTTTACAATGAGCAGTTCTTC.

The CDR3 DNA follows: TGCGCCAGCAGTGAGTTGGGACTAGCGGGAGGTCCGAACACCGGGGAGCTGTTTTTT. It translates to CASSELGLAGGPNTGELFF. The gene calls are TRBV10-1 and TRBJ2-2; 15 nucleotides match TRBD2. With 1 base clipped from V and 0 bases from J, the junction kept 3 bases outside the gene matches. The germline V gene has CDR1 WNHNN and CDR2 SYGVQD (reference sequence). The CDR3 has 19 amino acids.

The chain joins TRBV10-3 to TRBJ1-1; D is unresolved. V was shortened by 4 bases and J by 5 bases, with 14 bases between the two germline ends. CDR3 length equals 14 residues. Germline-derived CDR1 and CDR2 are ENHRY and SYGVKD. The CDR3 nucleotides are TGTGCCATCAGTGGATCGGGTCCGGCTACTGAAGCTTTCTTT. Protein: CAISGSGPATEAFF.

The J gene is TRBJ1-4, the V gene TRBV18, with 7 positions matching TRBD1. The trim removed 2 bases at V and 6 bases at J, leaving 3 bases unmatched. The CDR3 is 14 amino acids. CDR1 KGHSH and CDR2 LQKENI come from the germline V gene. CDR3 in amino acids: CASSPRGQDEKLFF. CDR3 coding DNA: TGTGCCAGCTCACCAAGAGGACAGGATGAAAAACTGTTTTTT.

The chain couples TRBV10-2 to TRBJ2-7; 9 bases align to TRBD2. Germline V gives CDR1 WSHSY, CDR2 SAAADI. This CDR3 contains 16 residues. Trimming took 3 bases from V and 5 from J; bases not matched to a gene: 11. This CDR3 is CASSDRGLAQSHEQYF. The CDR3 DNA is TGCGCCAGCAGTGATCGCGGACTAGCGCAATCCCACGAGCAGTACTTC.

The chain has TRBV6-5 and TRBJ2-5, with D tentatively TRBD1 or TRBD2 (5 bases each). CDR1 and CDR2 from the germline V gene are MNHEY and SVGAGI. V lost 6 bases, J lost 5 bases, and 10 bases lay in between. This CDR3 spans 12 amino acids. CDR3: CASSQGPETQYF. DNA for the CDR3: TGTGCCAGCAGCCAGGGACCGGAGACCCAGTACTTC.

The chain has TRBV7-9 and TRBJ2-2, with a tentative D call TRBD1 (6 bases). Trimming took off 3 bases at V and 4 bases at J, with 12 bases between the two ends. This CDR3 contains 15 residues. CDR1 and CDR2 from the germline V gene are SEHNR and FQNEAQ (reference sequence). CDR3 DNA sequence: TGTGCCAGCAGCTTTTTTGTCAGGGGCACCGGGGAGCTGTTTTTT. It codes for CASSFFVRGTGELFF.

The chain carries TRBV6-5 and TRBJ2-5; D is perhaps TRBD2 (5 bases). The CDR3 extends over 12 amino acids. Trimming cost V 3 bases and J 9 bases, with 11 bases left between them. The germline V gene has CDR1 MNHEY and CDR2 SVGAGI. The CDR3: CASSYSPGAQYF. CDR3 in DNA: TGTGCCAGCAGTTATTCCCCCGGGGCCCAGTACTTC.

The rearrangement joins TRBV6-5 to TRBJ2-7; 7 bases are shared with TRBD1. Germline CDR1 is MNHEY and CDR2 is SVGAGI. Unmatched junction bases numbered 3, after V lost 6 bases and J lost 4 bases. The CDR3 contains 12 residues. The DNA of the CDR3 is TGTGCCAGCAGCAGGGGGATTTACGAGCAGTACTTC. It translates to CASSRGIYEQYF.

The chain uses TRBV18 and TRBJ2-5, with 9 bases aligning to TRBD1. Trimming took 4 bases from V and 4 from J; bases not matched to a gene: 7. Germline-derived CDR1 and CDR2 are KGHSH and LQKENI. The CDR3 has 15 residues. Written as DNA, the CDR3 is TGTGCCAGCTCACACAGGACAGGGGCAGCAGAGACCCAGTACTTC. Protein sequence: CASSHRTGAAETQYF.

The V call is TRBV29-1, the J call TRBJ2-1, with 12 positions matching TRBD2. Trimming took 3 bases from V and 4 from J; bases not matched to a gene: 4. Germline lookup yields CDR1 SQVTM and CDR2 ANQGSEA. The length of the CDR3 is 15 residues. CDR3 residues: CSVDGTSGFYNEQFF. DNA for the CDR3: TGCAGCGTTGATGGGACTAGCGGGTTTTACAATGAGCAGTTCTTC.

The chain employs TRBV14 and TRBJ1-1; tentatively, D is TRBD1 (6 bases). Per the germline V gene, CDR1 is SGHDN and CDR2 is FVKESK. The CDR3 is 17 amino acids. V dropped 0 bases and J dropped 0 bases, with 14 bases sitting between them. As DNA, the CDR3 is TGTGCCAGCAGCCAAGATCTAAGGGGGTGGCTGAACACTGAAGCTTTCTTT. Translating it yields CASSQDLRGWLNTEAFF.

The chain carries TRBV28 and TRBJ2-7, with 12 bases aligning to TRBD1. The V gene end was trimmed by 5 bases and the J gene end by 7 bases; junction bases not matched to a gene: 12. This CDR3 is built from 16 residues. Per germline, CDR1 MDHEN and CDR2 SYDVKM. CDR3: CASSVAGTGGTGEQYF. In DNA form, the CDR3 reads TGTGCCAGCAGTGTAGCCGGGACAGGGGGCACCGGGGAGCAGTACTTC. The full variable domain, in which reference TRBV28 and TRBJ2-7 provide the parts outside the CDR3, is DVKVTQSSRYLVKRTGEKVFLECVQDMDHENMFWYRQDPGLGLRLIYFSYDVKMKEKGDIPEGYSVSREKKERFSLILESASTNQTSMYLCASSVAGTGGTGEQYFGPGTRLTVT.

This sequence joins TRBV6-1 and TRBJ1-2; perhaps TRBD1 as D (6 bases). Germline V gives CDR1 MNHNS, CDR2 SASEGT. V was pared by 0 bases and J by 8 bases, with 16 bases between. This CDR3 contains 15 residues. CDR3 coding DNA: TGTGCCAGCAGTGAAGCGACCAGGGGTGTACAGGGCTACACCTTC. This sequence encodes CASSEATRGVQGYTF.

The rearrangement joins TRBV10-3 to TRBJ2-7; 7 bases line up with TRBD1. Germline V gene sequence: CDR1 ENHRY, CDR2 SYGVKD. The CDR3 consists of 14 residues. J was trimmed by 3 bases and V by 6 bases; bases with no gene match: 8. CDR3: CAISETGLHYEQYF. The DNA of the CDR3 is TGTGCCATCAGCGAGACAGGGCTCCACTACGAGCAGTACTTC.

The rearrangement joins TRBV28 to TRBJ2-7; D is tentatively TRBD1 or TRBD2 (5 bases each). V lost 3 bases, J lost 5 bases, and 14 bases lay in between. This CDR3 has 14 amino acids. CDR1 and CDR2 from the germline V gene are MDHEN and SYDVKM. The CDR3 sequence is CASSFVQGAHEQYF. The CDR3 DNA sequence: TGTGCCAGCAGTTTCGTCCAGGGAGCCCACGAGCAGTACTTC.

V and J are TRBV28 and TRBJ2-7; a weak D match, TRBD2 (6 bases). The CDR3 sequence is 12 residues long. The ends were cut back, 7 bases at V and 6 bases at J, with 13 bases in the middle. Germline-derived CDR1 and CDR2 are MDHEN and SYDVKM. The CDR3 region is CASTSIAAEQYF. The CDR3 region has the DNA TGTGCCAGCACCTCCATAGCGGCCGAGCAGTACTTC.

The chain has TRBV9 and TRBJ1-2; possibly TRBD1 for D (6 bases). CDR1 SGDLS and CDR2 YYNGEE come from the germline V gene. The CDR3 is 17 residues long. Trimming took 4 bases from V and 2 from J, leaving 21 bases between them. CDR3 sequence: CASSPHGGGGLNYGYTF. The CDR3 region has the DNA TGTGCCAGCAGCCCGCATGGTGGTGGGGGCCTGAACTATGGCTACACCTTC.

This chain links TRBV18 with TRBJ2-5; weak D call: TRBD1 (6 bases). In germline, CDR1 is KGHSH, CDR2 LQKENI. V lost 3 bases and J lost 3, with 11 bases in between. The CDR3 contains 14 residues. The DNA for the CDR3 is TGTGCCAGCTCACCGACAGGTCGTAAAGAGACCCAGTACTTC. It specifies CASSPTGRKETQYF.

The gene calls are TRBV7-2 and TRBJ2-2, with D unclear. There are 11 residues in the CDR3. With 3 bases removed from V and 7 bases from J, the gap between germline ends came to 3 bases. CDR1 SGHTA and CDR2 FQGNSA come from the germline V gene. The CDR3 spells CASSFIGELFF. Here the CDR3 DNA reads TGTGCCAGCAGCTTCATCGGGGAGCTGTTTTTT.

Written as DNA, the CDR3 is TGCAGCGGACAGGGAGGCCCTGAAGCTTTCTTT. Its protein product is CSGQGGPEAFF. The genes are TRBV29-1 and TRBJ1-1; TRBD1 agrees at 7 bases. V lost 7 bases and J lost 6; bases outside the gene matches: 5. This CDR3 has 11 amino acids. Germline V lookup: CDR1 SQVTM, CDR2 ANQGSEA.

J is TRBJ1-5 and V is TRBV5-8, with D perhaps TRBD1 (6 bases). V was trimmed by 3 bases and J by 7 bases, leaving 14 bases between them. Germline V lookup: CDR1 SGHTS, CDR2 YDEGEE. This CDR3 has 14 residues. This CDR3 is CASSWRGTPQPQHF. The CDR3 bases are TGTGCCAGCAGCTGGAGGGGGACCCCACAGCCCCAGCATTTT.

The rearrangement uses TRBV19 and TRBJ2-3; TRBD2 matches at 9 bases. The CDR3 covers 14 residues. V was clipped by 5 bases and J by 5 bases; unmatched bases: 5. The V gene's germline CDR1 is LNHDA and CDR2 SQIVND (reference sequence). This chain's CDR3 is CASSSGLAIDTQYF. The CDR3 nucleotides read TGTGCCAGTAGTTCCGGACTAGCGATAGATACGCAGTATTTT.

CDR3 loop: CASSPSSWVSGRVSSYNEQFF. For the CDR3, the DNA is TGCGCCAGCAGCCCATCGTCTTGGGTGAGCGGGAGGGTTAGCTCCTACAATGAGCAGTTCTTC. V gene TRBV5-1 combines with J gene TRBJ2-1; 10 bases line up with TRBD2. The CDR3 sequence is 21 residues long. Per the germline V gene, CDR1 is SGHRS and CDR2 is YFSETQ. V lost 4 bases, J lost 0 bases, and 19 bases stayed unmatched. Combining the CDR3 with reference TRBV5-1 and TRBJ2-1 gives the whole variable domain KAGVTQTPRYLIKTRGQQVTLSCSPISGHRSVSWYQQTPGQGLQFLFEYFSETQRNKGNFPGRFSGRQFSNSRSEMNVSTLELGDSALYLCASSPSSWVSGRVSSYNEQFFGPGTRLTVL.

CDR3 loop: CASRRDRGLSVNTEAFF. Here the CDR3 DNA reads TGCGCCAGCAGGCGGGACAGGGGGCTATCAGTGAACACTGAAGCTTTCTTT. This chain connects TRBV10-2 to TRBJ1-1, with TRBD1 matching 12 bases. The CDR3 is made up of 17 amino acids. Trimming at V came to 6 bases and at J to 0 bases, leaving 8 bases not matched to a gene. Germline V lookup: CDR1 WSHSY, CDR2 SAAADI.